This T cell receptor (beta chain) came from a study of blood T cell repertoires in COVID-19. Original analysis: Estimated nucleated cell counts came from reference gene primer amplification. Assay used: immunoSEQ multiplex PCR; TCRdb lists only in-frame clones, some missing. V, J and clone size derive from that table, while D and trimming were established from the DNA sequence. The sample has about 90,000 clones; more than 85% are singletons. For this clone: The junction shows a germline mismatch at one end, possibly a read error.

The V gene's germline CDR1 is PRHDT and CDR2 FYEKMQ (reference sequence). The CDR3 is 14 amino acids. The origin of this receptor is a human donor with active COVID-19. The donor label of this sample is uncertain. The genes are TRBV13 and TRBJ1-2; TRBD1 might be the D (6 bases). Sequences were obtained from peripheral blood. This CDR3 is CASSIGTGNYGYTF. CDR3 nucleotide sequence: TGTGCCAGCAGCATAGGAACAGGGAACTATGGCTACACCTTC.